This T cell receptor (beta chain) appears in the sequencing data of a study of beta chain features in type 1 diabetes. CD45RO/CCR7/CD25/CD127/CD95/CD27 staining was used to isolate CD4+ naive, central memory, regulatory and stem cell-like memory cells by sorting. Over 95% purity was reached by all sorted populations. Expressed TCRB transcripts were sequenced because the isolated RNA had all been reverse transcribed beforehand. Naive, central memory and regulatory T cell samples averaged roughly 3.6 million immunoSEQ reads each. Only in-frame clones appear in the TCRdb table, and some are missing; sequencing was by immunoSEQ multiplex PCR. The sample yields over 300,000 clones, roughly 8.8% seen once. Concerning this clone itself: Antigen specificity is unknown.

Study outcomes and limitations: Among patients with Type 1 diabetes, TCRB CDR3s were moderately but significantly shorter in every one of the four CD4+ subsets. In the patient group, naive, central memory and Treg TCRB repertoires seemed more alike than in the healthy donor group.

This TCR was recovered from a man aged 30 to 45 with type 1 diabetes. Sequences were obtained from central memory CD4+ T cells from blood.

CDR3 sequence (DNA): TGTGCCAGTATTGGGTCGGCAGCAGCTAACTATGGCTACACCTTC. Its protein product is CASIGSAAANYGYTF. V and J are TRBV19 and TRBJ1-2; no clear D gene. CDR3 size: 15 residues. V dropped 7 bases and J dropped 0 bases, with 15 bases sitting between them. From germline, CDR1 is LNHDA and CDR2 SQIVND (reference sequence).